Each of the 7 T cell receptor beta chains below was sequenced from the same sample in a study of blood T cell repertoires in COVID-19 (dated by TCRdb to between 2020 and 2021). Library construction relied on the immunoSEQ multiplex PCR assay. Entries here come from immuneACCESS through TCRdb and include only in-frame sequences with V and J called. Some clones fail to appear in such tables; in the studies checked, an unresolved V gene covers under half of the shortfall, and the cause of the remainder is unknown. The sample table lists more than 450,000 clones, roughly 90% of them with a count of one. The ten largest make up under 0.85% of the sample. Material for sequencing was PBMCs or T cells enriched from blood (not recorded which). Source of these receptors: a young woman who had recovered from COVID-19.

The chain is built from TRBV27 and TRBJ2-1, with 8 nucleotides matching TRBD2. The CDR3 runs to 14 residues. V lost 7 bases, J lost 0 bases, and 2 bases stayed unmatched. CDR1 and CDR2 from the germline V gene are MNHEY and SMNVEV (reference sequence). The CDR3 spells CASKRGLSYNEQFF. DNA of the CDR3: TGTGCCAGCAAGCGGGGGCTCTCCTACAATGAGCAGTTCTTC.

The CDR3 coding sequence is TGTGCCAGAAGCTACCAAGGGACAGCAATAGGGGGCAATCAGCCCCAGCATTTT. The encoded protein is CARSYQGTAIGGNQPQHF. The V and J genes are TRBV5-3 and TRBJ1-5; TRBD1 aligns across 7 bases. TRBV5-3 falls under the ORF class, with uncertain function. The CDR3 totals 18 residues. Losses at the gene ends were 3 bases for V and 2 bases for J; bases not matched to a gene: 14.

The gene calls are TRBV5-1 and TRBJ1-1; possibly TRBD1 for D (5 bases). The CDR3 runs 13 residues. V was pared by 1 base and J by 7 bases, with 11 bases between. The germline CDR1 and CDR2 sequences are SGHRS and YFSETQ. CDR3 amino acids: CASSLWGAGEAFF. CDR3 DNA sequence: TGCGCCAGCAGCTTGTGGGGCGCCGGTGAAGCTTTCTTT.

Details on this clone: One junction end does not reproduce the germline sequence, and a read error may be involved. The chain combines TRBV11-2 with TRBJ2-1, with TRBD1 matching over 7 bases. CDR1 SGHAT and CDR2 FQNNGV come from the germline V gene. The CDR3 sequence is 13 residues long. CDR3 DNA: TGTGCCAGCGACAGGGAGCTATACAGTGAGCAGTTCTTC. Translated, it gives CASDRELYSEQFF.

The chain employs TRBV4-2 and TRBJ2-3; 14 bases match TRBD2. Trimming removed 4 bases from V and 1 base from J; junction bases left unmatched: 10. Per the germline V gene, CDR1 is LGHNA and CDR2 is YNFKEQ. CDR3 length equals 19 residues. Here the CDR3 DNA reads TGTGCCAGCAGCCTAAGACTAGCGGGGGGGAACGGGCGCACAGATACGCAGTATTTT. This translates into CASSLRLAGGNGRTDTQYF.

The V call is TRBV6-1, the J call TRBJ2-7; weak D call: TRBD2 (5 bases). This CDR3 is 15 amino acids long. The germline V gene has CDR1 MNHNS and CDR2 SASEGT. V was shortened by 1 base and J by 2 bases, with 12 bases between the two germline ends. This CDR3 is CASSEGRAIAYEQYF. In nucleotides, the CDR3 is TGTGCCAGCAGTGAAGGGCGGGCAATAGCCTACGAGCAGTACTTC.

The chain combines TRBV4-2 with TRBJ2-5; the D is unclear. Trimming stripped 0 bases from V and 2 bases from J, with 10 bases between. The CDR3 contains 15 residues. Germline CDR1 LGHNA, CDR2 YNFKEQ. The CDR3 here is CASSQDEIIQETQYF. CDR3 DNA sequence: TGTGCCAGCAGCCAAGATGAGATCATTCAAGAGACCCAGTACTTC.